The 18 T cell receptor beta chains reported below all come from one sample, sequenced in a study of cytomegalovirus exposure and HLA in healthy donors (dated by TCRdb to the late 2010s). Libraries were prepared through the immunoSEQ multiplex PCR assay. The multiplex PCR relied on a mix of 60 forward primers for TCR Vbeta segments and 13 reverse primers for TCR Jbeta segments. The source is immuneACCESS, and TCRdb retained only in-frame sequences with V and J called. Part of the clones is not carried over; for the studies checked, unresolved V genes explain less than half of this, and the remainder is unexplained. For this sample the table gives roughly 160,000 clones, of which 70% to 90% were detected only once. The top ten constitute around a tenth of the sample. The sample consisted of PBMCs. The receptor set was obtained from a man between 18 and 35 years old in good health and CMV-seropositive.

This clone was seen once. The chain joins TRBV5-1 to TRBJ1-1; no clear D. V gave up 0 bases and J gave up 1 base, with 10 bases separating them. Germline V CDR1 and CDR2: SGHRS, YFSETQ. The CDR3 consists of 15 residues. CDR3 coding DNA: TGCGCCAGCAGCTTGGGACGGGGTTCGAACACTGAAGCTTTCTTT. Its protein is CASSLGRGSNTEAFF. Full variable domain (outside the CDR3, taken from reference TRBV5-1 and TRBJ1-1): KAGVTQTPRYLIKTRGQQVTLSCSPISGHRSVSWYQQTPGQGLQFLFEYFSETQRNKGNFPGRFSGRQFSNSRSEMNVSTLELGDSALYLCASSLGRGSNTEAFFGQGTRLTVV.

A few counts support this clone. The chain couples TRBV10-3 to TRBJ1-1; TRBD1 matches 8 bases. This CDR3 is built from 12 residues. V gave up 8 bases and J gave up 8 bases; unmatched junction bases: 7. Germline V gene lookup returns CDR1 ENHRY and CDR2 SYGVKD. The CDR3 sequence is CAIRPRQGEAFF. For the CDR3, the DNA is TGTGCCATCCGACCTAGACAGGGGGAAGCTTTCTTT.

The genes are TRBV6-5 and TRBJ1-2; D may be TRBD1 (6 bases). V gave up 3 bases and J gave up 7 bases, with 12 bases separating them. The length of the CDR3 is 13 residues. CDR1 and CDR2 (germline): MNHEY, SVGAGI. The CDR3, as DNA: TGTGCCAGCAGTTATATTGGCAGGGGTGGCTACACCTTC. Translating it yields CASSYIGRGGYTF.

This clone was detected once. The chain carries TRBV7-9 and TRBJ2-5, with TRBD1 matching 8 bases. Germline CDR1 is SEHNR and CDR2 is FQNEAQ (reference sequence). The CDR3 consists of 14 residues. J gave up 2 bases and V 3 bases, and 2 bases lay outside the gene matches. CDR3 region: CASSLRQGQETQYF. CDR3 in DNA: TGTGCCAGCAGCTTGCGACAGGGGCAAGAGACCCAGTACTTC.

This rearrangement joins TRBV30 to TRBJ2-5, with 8 positions matching TRBD2. This CDR3 contains 13 residues. CDR1 and CDR2 (germline): GTSNPN, SVGIG (reference sequence). The trim removed 8 bases at V and 4 bases at J, leaving 9 bases unmatched. This chain's CDR3 is CASSGDRSETQYF. CDR3 nucleotides: TGTGCCAGTAGCGGGGATAGGTCAGAGACCCAGTACTTC. Together with reference TRBV30 and TRBJ2-5, the CDR3 gives the full variable domain: SQTIHQWPATLVQPVGSPLSLECTVEGTSNPNLYWYRQAAGRGLQLLFYSVGIGQISSEVPQNLSASRPQDRQFILSSKKLLLSDSGFYLCASSGDRSETQYFGPGTRLLVL.

The rearrangement links TRBV6-5 to TRBJ1-2; D gene ambiguous. CDR1 and CDR2 (germline): MNHEY, SVGAGI. V was clipped by 0 bases and J by 2 bases, with 7 bases between them. The CDR3 sequence is 14 residues long. The CDR3 sequence is CASSYSGRNYGYTF. The CDR3, as DNA: TGTGCCAGCAGTTACTCGGGCAGGAACTATGGCTACACCTTC.

This chain uses TRBV5-1 with TRBJ2-7; 11 bases are shared with TRBD2. V was clipped by 4 bases and J by 2 bases; unmatched bases: 5. CDR1 is SGHRS, CDR2 YFSETQ, per germline. The CDR3 has 15 residues. CDR3 loop: CASSAGLAEPYEQYF. The DNA for the CDR3 is TGCGCCAGCAGCGCGGGACTAGCGGAACCCTACGAGCAGTACTTC.

The CDR3 DNA reads as TGTGCCACCAGCAGTGTAACAGGAAACCACTACGAGCAGTACTTC. Residues: CATSSVTGNHYEQYF. The chain links TRBV15 to TRBJ2-7, with D perhaps matching TRBD1 (5 bases). Between the trimmed V and J ends, which lost 3 bases and 3 bases, there was a span of 15 bases. The CDR3 sequence is 15 residues long. Germline V gene data show CDR1 as LNHNV and CDR2 as YYDKDF (reference sequence).

This chain uses TRBV4-3 with TRBJ1-2, with 8 bases lining up with TRBD1. This CDR3 contains 14 residues. Germline loops: CDR1 LGHNA, CDR2 YSLEER. With 3 bases clipped from V and 8 bases from J, the junction kept 8 bases outside the gene matches. CDR3 region: CASSHRTGSSGYTF. The CDR3 DNA reads as TGCGCCAGCAGCCATCGGACAGGGTCGAGCGGCTACACCTTC.

V gene TRBV10-3 combines with J gene TRBJ2-7; D gene uncertain. Germline-derived CDR1 and CDR2 are ENHRY and SYGVKD. This CDR3 comprises 13 residues. Between the trimmed V and J ends, which lost 6 bases and 3 bases, there was a span of 12 bases. As DNA, the CDR3 is TGTGCCATCAGGAGAGGTAGAGACTACGAGCAGTACTTC. This encodes CAIRRGRDYEQYF.

This rearrangement joins TRBV18 to TRBJ1-4; D is unresolved. This CDR3 has 15 amino acids. V lost 3 bases and J 5 bases, leaving 13 bases between the germline ends. Germline CDR1 and CDR2: KGHSH and LQKENI. CDR3 in amino acids: CASSPRGNVNEKLFF. DNA for the CDR3: TGTGCCAGCTCACCGCGCGGGAACGTAAATGAAAAACTGTTTTTT.

The J gene is TRBJ2-3, the V gene TRBV27, with 11 bases lining up with TRBD2. CDR1 and CDR2 (germline): MNHEY, SMNVEV (reference sequence). This CDR3 spans 17 amino acids. V lost 2 bases to trimming and J lost 4 bases; unmatched junction nucleotides: 8. The CDR3 reads CASSLRASGGQADTQYF. CDR3 in DNA: TGTGCCAGCAGTTTAAGGGCTAGCGGGGGGCAAGCAGATACGCAGTATTTT.

This clone was detected only a few times. J is TRBJ2-7 and V is TRBV18, with 9 positions matching TRBD1. Per the germline V gene, CDR1 is KGHSH and CDR2 is LQKENI. Losses at the gene ends were 3 bases for V and 6 bases for J; bases not matched to a gene: 12. The CDR3 covers 16 residues. CDR3 sequence reads: CASSPTRQGDFGEQYF. CDR3 nucleotides: TGTGCCAGCTCACCCACCCGACAGGGGGATTTCGGCGAGCAGTACTTC.

The chain links TRBV10-1 to TRBJ1-1, with a possible D match to TRBD1 (5 bases). The CDR3 is made up of 14 amino acids. V gave up 3 bases and J gave up 4 bases, with 12 bases separating them. Germline CDR1 WNHNN, CDR2 SYGVQD (reference sequence). CDR3 nucleotides: TGCGCCAGCAGTGAACGCAGGGAGGTCACTGAAGCTTTCTTT. Amino acid sequence: CASSERREVTEAFF.

The rearrangement uses TRBV16 and TRBJ1-2; 8 nucleotides agree with TRBD1. This CDR3 is 12 amino acids long. The ends lost 1 base at V and 13 bases at J; junction bases unmatched: 5. CDR1 and CDR2 from the germline V gene are KGHSY and FQNENV. CDR3 amino acids: CASSQWSGQGTF. The CDR3 DNA reads as TGTGCCAGCAGCCAATGGTCCGGACAGGGCACCTTC.

This chain uses TRBV2 with TRBJ2-2; the match to TRBD2 covers 7 bases. With V trimmed by 4 bases and J by 5 bases, 7 bases remained unmatched. Germline assignment: CDR1 SNHLY and CDR2 FYNNEI. This CDR3 spans 15 amino acids. Here the CDR3 reads CASSGGGGGTGELFF. The CDR3 bases are TGTGCCAGCAGTGGTGGCGGGGGAGGAACCGGGGAGCTGTTTTTT.

The CDR3 DNA reads as TGTGCCAGCAGGCACCCGGGGGGCAATGGCTACACCTTC. Translated: CASRHPGGNGYTF. The chain has TRBV11-2 and TRBJ1-2; D is possibly TRBD1 (6 bases). V was clipped by 6 bases and J by 6 bases, with 14 bases between them. The CDR3 has 13 residues. In germline, CDR1 is SGHAT, CDR2 FQNNGV.

The chain uses TRBV12-5 and TRBJ2-5; 15 bases agree with TRBD2. The CDR3 consists of 18 residues. The V and J ends lost 1 base and 5 bases, in that order; junction bases with no gene match: 8. Germline lookup yields CDR1 LGHNT and CDR2 FRNRAP. The CDR3: CASGLARTSGGARETQYF. The CDR3 bases are TGTGCTAGTGGTTTGGCCCGGACTAGCGGGGGGGCCAGGGAGACCCAGTACTTC. Full variable domain (outside the CDR3, taken from reference TRBV12-5 and TRBJ2-5): DARVTQTPRHKVTEMGQEVTMRCQPILGHNTVFWYRQTMMQGLELLAYFRNRAPLDDSGMPKDRFSAEMPDATLATLKIQPSEPRDSAVYFCASGLARTSGGARETQYFGPGTRLLVL.